A selection of T cell receptor beta chains follows, all from one sample in a study of long-term antiretroviral therapy in people with HIV. Sequencing used immunoSEQ multiplex PCR; TCRdb keeps in-frame clones, though not all of them. The repertoire holds approximately 29,000 clones, about 93% seen once, with about 9.4% in the top ten. The material was unsorted PBMCs, obtained 6.2 years after starting antiretroviral therapy. The receptor set was obtained from a middle-aged man with HIV. Both conserved end residues are trimmed from each CDR3. Size tells how often a clone was seen (once, few, many) or the class of an expanded clone, and some rows leave it out.

clone size | V gene | CDR3 protein
NA | TRBV6-6 | ASSSPAGSPVDTQY
NA | TRBV30 | AWSSGGTQY
NA | TRBV5-4 | ASSLLDTATNEKLF
NA | TRBV10-3 | AISSRPGEPTHT
NA | TRBV7-2 | ASSSGRTRNEKLF
NA | TRBV15 | ATSRVVGGPTDTQY
NA | TRBV16 | ASSQSPQVDGDNEQF
NA | TRBV4-3 | ASSQEQGIITGELF
NA | TRBV11-2 | ASRLGDRGSYEQY
NA | TRBV2 | ASSREQRGATDTQY
NA | TRBV30 | AWSVGIEYGYT
NA | TRBV6-1 | ASSARLAGSTDTQY
NA | TRBV10-3 | LSKDGNYGYT
NA | TRBV7-9 | ASSFLVEGTEAF
NA | TRBV9 | ASSASGEWNEQF
NA | TRBV6-5 | ASSGGDYLYEQY
NA | TRBV5-1 | ASSSAGTAQETQY
NA | TRBV4-2 | ASSLISTESIYGYT
NA | TRBV27 | ASSLRESSYEQY
once | TRBV28 | ASSLVQAYSNQPQH
NA | TRBV27 | ASSKGQGAIGELF
NA | TRBV7-3 | ASSLLAGGSDTQY
NA | TRBV10-3 | AISETGASYNSPLH
NA | TRBV6-6 | ASSAGGPYEQY
NA | TRBV9 | ASSATDRGPAF
NA | TRBV19 | ASSIGNRGNTGELF
NA | TRBV7-3 | ASSPLAGYNEQF
NA | TRBV27 | ASSLSPATAYGYT
NA | TRBV5-8 | ASSLAGPGGYT
NA | TRBV28 | ASRGGRDNYGYT
NA | TRBV9 | ASSVVPSGGAGDTQY
NA | TRBV5-1 | ASIYGDRSTDTQY
once | TRBV7-9 | ASDTPMGPPNTEAF
NA | TRBV5-6 | ASSLRTATKWAF
once | TRBV5-1 | ASSLTSGASYEQY
NA | TRBV10-3 | AISEQGGTVAQY
NA | TRBV7-9 | ASSLGQSFEAF
NA | TRBV5-8 | ASSVYRGIGELF
NA | TRBV5-4 | ASSLPGNTGELF
NA | TRBV7-2 | ASSLRWTNNEKLF
NA | TRBV28 | ASSRGGTEAF
NA | TRBV6-5 | ASSYSILGFTEAF
NA | TRBV28 | ASSSQGTGKETQY
NA | TRBV11-2 | ASRSGSETQY
NA | TRBV30 | AWSVPGTATNEKLF
once | TRBV4-1 | ASSQGFSVAYEQY
NA | TRBV4-1 | ASSQSDSTGYNEQF
NA | TRBV6-5 | ASSLTQGSGELF